The 27 T cell receptor beta chains in this list originate from one sample, sequenced in a study of T cell responses to AZD1222 COVID-19 vaccine. Measured with immunoSEQ multiplex PCR; TCRdb has only the in-frame clones, and not every one. This table has approximately 69,000 clones, roughly 80% appearing once. The input for sequencing was peripheral blood, taken 28 days after the second AZD1222 dose. Receptor source: an adult who received the AZD1222 COVID-19 vaccine.

The chain is built from TRBV18 and TRBJ2-1, with TRBD1 as a possible D gene (5 bases). CDR1 and CDR2 from the germline V gene are KGHSH and LQKENI. Trimming shortened V by 2 bases and J by 3 bases, and 20 bases separated the two germline ends. The CDR3 sequence is 18 residues long. The CDR3 coding sequence is TGTGCCAGCTCACCAAGGGCAGGGAACGTCCCCTACTACAATGAGCAGTTCTTC. It translates to CASSPRAGNVPYYNEQFF.

V gene TRBV5-1 combines with J gene TRBJ1-1; D might be TRBD1 (6 bases). The CDR3 contains 14 residues. Per germline, CDR1 SGHRS and CDR2 YFSETQ. Trimming stripped 5 bases from V and 12 bases from J, with 23 bases between. The CDR3 DNA reads TGCGCCAGCAGTCAGGCCACTAGGGGGGCAAGAACTTTCTTT. It is translated as CASSQATRGARTFF. The variable domain in full, with the rest retrieved from reference TRBV5-1 and TRBJ1-1, is KAGVTQTPRYLIKTRGQQVTLSCSPISGHRSVSWYQQTPGQGLQFLFEYFSETQRNKGNFPGRFSGRQFSNSRSEMNVSTLELGDSALYLCASSQATRGARTFFGQGTRLTVV.

The chain has TRBV5-6 and TRBJ2-2, with TRBD2 identical over 8 bases. The length of the CDR3 is 13 residues. Germline trimming cut 4 bases from V and 5 bases from J; bases unmatched to any gene: 1. The germline V gene has CDR1 SGHDT and CDR2 YYEEEE. The CDR3 loop reads CASSAGGTGELFF. CDR3 nucleotide sequence: TGTGCCAGCAGCGCGGGAGGTACCGGGGAGCTGTTTTTT.

This chain connects TRBV11-2 to TRBJ1-5; D unresolved. The germline V and J ends were trimmed by 3 bases and 6 bases, with 6 bases remaining between them. CDR3 length: 12 amino acids. Germline CDR1 SGHAT, CDR2 FQNNGV. Here the CDR3 DNA reads TGTGCCAGCAGCTTGCACGGTCAGCCCCAGCATTTT. This encodes CASSLHGQPQHF. Using reference TRBV11-2 and TRBJ1-5 for the parts outside the CDR3, the full variable domain is EAGVAQSPRYKIIEKRQSVAFWCNPISGHATLYWYQQILGQGPKLLIQFQNNGVVDDSQLPKDRFSAERLKGVDSTLKIQPAKLEDSAVYLCASSLHGQPQHFGDGTRLSIL.

The rearrangement uses TRBV21-1 and TRBJ2-1; TRBD2, the D gene given by the table, was not confirmed from the DNA. TRBV21-1 is described as a pseudogene. The CDR3 loop spans 15 amino acids. DNA for the CDR3: TGTGCCAGCAGCCTACCCTGGGAGACGCCCAATGAGCAGTTCTTC. Amino acid sequence: CASSLPWETPNEQFF.

The chain recombines TRBV7-9 with TRBJ1-1, with 7 nucleotides matching TRBD1. From germline, CDR1 is SEHNR and CDR2 FQNEAQ (reference sequence). The CDR3 covers 15 residues. V trimming: 4 bases; J trimming: 1 base; junction bases outside the gene matches: 6. CDR3 sequence (DNA): TGTGCCAGCAGCTGGACCGGGACAGCGAACACTGAAGCTTTCTTT. Amino acid sequence: CASSWTGTANTEAFF. The entire variable domain, with the rest obtained from reference TRBV7-9 and TRBJ1-1, is as follows: DTGVSQNPRHKITKRGQNVTFRCDPISEHNRLYWYRQTLGQGPEFLTYFQNEAQLEKSRLLSDRFSAERPKGSFSTLEIQRTEQGDSAMYLCASSWTGTANTEAFFGQGTRLTVV.

V is TRBV7-2 and J is TRBJ2-1; 10 positions agree with TRBD2. This CDR3 is built from 14 residues. J lost 10 bases, V lost 5 bases, and 8 bases had no gene match. In germline, CDR1 is SGHTA, CDR2 FQGNSA. CDR3 region: CASSPRTSGGEQFF. DNA of the CDR3: TGTGCCAGCAGCCCCCGGACTAGCGGCGGCGAGCAGTTCTTC.

The chain recombines TRBV5-4 with TRBJ1-1; no clear D gene. From germline, CDR1 is SGHNT and CDR2 YYREEE (reference sequence). The germline V and J ends were trimmed by 2 bases and 6 bases, with 8 bases remaining between them. CDR3 length equals 12 residues. The CDR3 loop reads CASSFPQAEAFF. The CDR3 DNA reads TGTGCCAGCAGCTTTCCCCAGGCTGAAGCTTTCTTT. Filled out from reference TRBV5-4 and TRBJ1-1, the complete variable domain reads ETGVTQSPTHLIKTRGQQVTLRCSSQSGHNTVSWYQQALGQGPQFIFQYYREEENGRGNFPPRFSGLQFPNYSSELNVNALELDDSALYLCASSFPQAEAFFGQGTRLTVV.

This chain connects TRBV7-9 to TRBJ2-3; 7 nucleotides match TRBD2. Germline loops: CDR1 SEHNR, CDR2 FQNEAQ (reference sequence). J gave up 0 bases and V 3 bases, and 6 bases lay outside the gene matches. The CDR3 consists of 16 residues. The chain's CDR3 is CASSFPSGPSTDTQYF. The CDR3 DNA reads as TGTGCCAGCAGCTTCCCTAGCGGCCCTAGCACAGATACGCAGTATTTT.

The chain has TRBV14 and TRBJ1-2; D is unclear. This CDR3 is built from 12 residues. Germline CDR1 is SGHDN and CDR2 is FVKESK. Trimming cost V 4 bases and J 4 bases, with 7 bases left between them. This CDR3 reads CASSLNFYGYTF. The CDR3 region has the DNA TGTGCCAGCAGCCTTAACTTCTATGGCTACACCTTC.

The CDR3 sequence is CASSMSTLAGRYNEQFF. For the CDR3, the DNA is TGTGCCAGTAGTATGTCCACTCTAGCGGGGCGCTACAATGAGCAGTTCTTC. The chain is built from TRBV19 and TRBJ2-1; 9 positions agree with TRBD2. CDR1 and CDR2 from the germline V gene are LNHDA and SQIVND (reference sequence). V dropped 3 bases and J dropped 3; count of bases not matched to a gene: 9. This CDR3 contains 17 residues.

The chain combines TRBV10-2 with TRBJ2-5; D gene uncertain. CDR1 is WSHSY, CDR2 SAAADI, per germline. The ends were cut back, 8 bases at V and 0 bases at J, with 7 bases in the middle. CDR3 length equals 12 residues. DNA of the CDR3: TGCGCCAGCCCTGGTTACCAAGAGACCCAGTACTTC. Its translation is CASPGYQETQYF.

The CDR3 reads CASTPGQSTNEKLFF. The DNA of the CDR3 is TGTGCCAGCACTCCGGGACAGTCAACTAATGAAAAACTGTTTTTT. The chain joins TRBV6-5 to TRBJ1-4; 7 bases align to TRBD1. The trim removed 7 bases at V and 0 bases at J, leaving 5 bases unmatched. CDR3 length: 15 residues. Germline CDR1 is MNHEY and CDR2 is SVGAGI.

V gene TRBV19 combines with J gene TRBJ2-1; no clear D. The germline V gene encodes CDR1 LNHDA and CDR2 SQIVND (reference sequence). V was pared by 1 base and J by 7 bases, with 5 bases between. The length of the CDR3 is 12 residues. For the CDR3, the DNA is TGTGCCAGTAGTATAGCGGTGAATGAGCAGTTCTTC. Protein product: CASSIAVNEQFF.

This chain connects TRBV5-1 to TRBJ1-2, with 9 bases fitting TRBD1. The length of the CDR3 is 15 residues. Germline values: CDR1 SGHRS, CDR2 YFSETQ. J was trimmed by 6 bases and V by 1 base; bases with no gene match: 7. CDR3 in amino acids: CASSLLGQGMDGYTF. DNA of the CDR3: TGCGCCAGCAGCTTGTTGGGACAGGGAATGGATGGCTACACCTTC.

This clone appeared a few times. The J gene is TRBJ2-7, the V gene TRBV5-6, with D uncertain. In germline, CDR1 is SGHDT, CDR2 YYEEEE. V was pared by 4 bases and J by 0 bases, with 8 bases between. The CDR3 runs 13 residues. The CDR3 sequence is CASSRISSYEQYF. DNA for the CDR3: TGTGCCAGCAGCCGTATCAGCTCCTACGAGCAGTACTTC.

The V gene is TRBV18, the J gene TRBJ2-2, with D possibly TRBD2 on 5 matching bases. Germline CDR1 and CDR2: KGHSH and LQKENI. The V and J ends lost 2 bases and 5 bases respectively, with 6 bases between them. The CDR3 extends over 13 amino acids. CDR3 sequence reads: CASSPGLTGELFF. As DNA, the CDR3 is TGTGCCAGCTCACCAGGACTGACCGGGGAGCTGTTTTTT. The whole variable domain, filled in from reference TRBV18 and TRBJ2-2, reads NAGVMQNPRHLVRRRGQEARLRCSPMKGHSHVYWYRQLPEEGLKFMVYLQKENIIDESGMPKERFSAEFPKEGPSILRIQQVVRGDSAAYFCASSPGLTGELFFGEGSRLTVL.

V usage is TRBV5-5 and J usage is TRBJ1-5; 9 bases agree with TRBD1. The CDR3 spans 15 residues. With V trimmed by 4 bases and J by 3 bases, 5 bases remained unmatched. Germline CDR1 reads SGHKS; CDR2 reads YYEKEE (reference sequence). The CDR3, as DNA: TGTGCCAGCAGCCCGGGGACAGGGTACAATCAGCCCCAGCATTTT. Translating it yields CASSPGTGYNQPQHF.

The chain employs TRBV19 and TRBJ2-1; D unclear. The CDR3 runs 16 residues. The V end was cut by 1 base, the J end by 5 bases, with 15 bases between. Germline V gives CDR1 LNHDA, CDR2 SQIVND (reference sequence). The CDR3 bases are TGTGCCAGTAGTATAGGTAGGAACTCCTGGGACAATGAGCAGTTCTTC. Its translation is CASSIGRNSWDNEQFF.

The chain links TRBV5-1 to TRBJ1-2; 7 nucleotides align to TRBD1. CDR1 and CDR2 (germline): SGHRS, YFSETQ. This CDR3 is built from 16 residues. V shed 0 bases, J shed 8 bases, and the junction held 13 bases outside the gene matches. CDR3 region: CASSLARTGALGGYTF. The CDR3 bases are TGCGCCAGCAGCTTGGCCAGAACAGGGGCCCTAGGAGGCTACACCTTC.

The chain employs TRBV7-2 and TRBJ2-1, with D possibly being TRBD1 or TRBD2 (5 bases each). Germline loops: CDR1 SGHTA, CDR2 FQGNSA. The V and J ends lost 1 base and 8 bases respectively, with 18 bases between them. CDR3 length: 16 amino acids. The CDR3 coding sequence is TGTGCCAGCAGCTTAGGATCGGTGGGGGTTCCCTATGAGCAGTTCTTC. Protein product: CASSLGSVGVPYEQFF.

V and J are TRBV13 and TRBJ2-7, with 9 bases that match TRBD2. With 4 bases clipped from V and 6 bases from J, the junction kept 7 bases outside the gene matches. Germline V CDR1 and CDR2: PRHDT, FYEKMQ (reference sequence). The CDR3 consists of 14 residues. This CDR3 reads CASSSAASGVEQYF. The CDR3 coding sequence is TGTGCCAGCAGCTCAGCAGCTAGCGGGGTCGAGCAGTACTTC.

The chain uses TRBV19 and TRBJ2-1; no firm D call. Trimming pared 5 bases from V and 0 bases from J, leaving 11 bases between. Germline assignment: CDR1 LNHDA and CDR2 SQIVND (reference sequence). This CDR3 comprises 15 residues. CDR3 bases: TGTGCCAGTAGTTCGACGCCTAGCTCCTACAATGAGCAGTTCTTC. Translating gives CASSSTPSSYNEQFF.

This chain uses TRBV7-3 with TRBJ1-1, with TRBD1 as a possible D gene (6 bases). The CDR3 covers 13 residues. Trimming cost V 4 bases and J 4 bases, with 10 bases left between them. Germline lookup yields CDR1 SGHTA and CDR2 FQGTGA. The CDR3 spells CASSSVTGTEAFF. Written as DNA, the CDR3 is TGTGCCAGCAGCTCCGTGACAGGCACTGAAGCTTTCTTT. Based on the CDR3 plus reference TRBV7-3 and TRBJ1-1, the full variable domain is GAGVSQTPSNKVTEKGKYVELRCDPISGHTALYWYRQSLGQGPEFLIYFQGTGAADDSGLPNDRFFAVRPEGSVSTLKIQRTERGDSAVYLCASSSVTGTEAFFGQGTRLTVV.

The count of this clone is one. V is TRBV14 and J is TRBJ1-6; D gene ambiguous. Germline loops: CDR1 SGHDN, CDR2 FVKESK. V lost 3 bases, J lost 0 bases, and 12 bases lay in between. The CDR3 consists of 17 residues. The CDR3 DNA follows: TGTGCCAGCAGCCACCGCTTAACAAGCTCCTATAATTCACCCCTCCACTTT. Protein product: CASSHRLTSSYNSPLHF.

V and J are TRBV7-9 and TRBJ1-5; TRBD1 matches 8 bases. Germline CDR1 reads SEHNR; CDR2 reads FQNEAQ (reference sequence). CDR3 length: 13 residues. V lost 4 bases and J lost 8; bases outside the gene matches: 4. Written as DNA, the CDR3 is TGTGCCAGCAGCTGGGACAGGTGGGAGCCCCAGCATTTT. Protein sequence: CASSWDRWEPQHF. Full variable domain (rest looked up from reference TRBV7-9 and TRBJ1-5): DTGVSQNPRHKITKRGQNVTFRCDPISEHNRLYWYRQTLGQGPEFLTYFQNEAQLEKSRLLSDRFSAERPKGSFSTLEIQRTEQGDSAMYLCASSWDRWEPQHFGDGTRLSIL.

The chain uses TRBV7-9 and TRBJ1-1; D is unclear. V was shortened by 2 bases and J by 6 bases, with 10 bases between the two germline ends. This CDR3 contains 13 residues. From germline, CDR1 is SEHNR and CDR2 FQNEAQ (reference sequence). Here the CDR3 reads CASSLSGVAEAFF. Written as DNA, the CDR3 is TGTGCCAGCAGCTTATCAGGCGTAGCTGAAGCTTTCTTT.